Listed below are T cell receptor beta chains from one sample, sequenced in a study of T cells in Graves' hyperthyroidism and ophthalmopathy. MiXCR, applied by TCRdb to the multiplex PCR reads, yields one record per CDR3 protein. The table lists nearly 600,000 distinct CDR3 sequences, 12% to 15% of them singletons. The sequenced sample was blood. These receptors all come from a young woman with Graves' ophthalmopathy. The CDR3 runs from the conserved cysteine through the conserved F or W. The D gene is left open where the match is weak. Expanded clones are given a class, and other clones once, few, many or no size at all.

j_call clone_size v_call d_call cdr3_length cdr3_aa cdr3_nt
TRBJ2-1 few TRBV4-2 - 16 CASSPYRVRSYNEQFF TGTGCCAGCAGCCCATACAGGGTGCGCTCCTACAATGAGCAGTTCTTC
TRBJ2-7 many TRBV6-5 TRBD1 15 CASSYLARGLNEQYF TGTGCCAGCAGTTACTTGGCAAGGGGGCTCAACGAGCAGTACTTC
TRBJ2-1 many TRBV24-1 TRBD1 17 CATSDFSLRDRDHEQFF TGTGCCACCAGTGATTTCAGCCTCCGGGACAGGGATCATGAGCAGTTCTTC
TRBJ1-2 many TRBV12-3/TRBV12-4 - 15 CASSDLFEQGRGYTF TGTGCCAGCAGCGACCTTTTCGAGCAAGGCCGCGGCTACACCTTC
TRBJ2-5 - TRBV6-4 - 12 CASSDSGGTQYF TGTGCCAGCAGTGACTCAGGGGGGACCCAGTACTTC
TRBJ1-4 many TRBV2 - 14 CASMDGSTNEKLFF TGTGCCAGCATGGACGGTTCAACTAATGAAAAACTGTTTTTT
TRBJ2-7 - TRBV10-3 TRBD2 14 CATLGLAGGYEQYF TGTGCCACCCTGGGACTAGCGGGAGGCTACGAGCAGTACTTC
TRBJ2-1 many TRBV19 - 16 CASSIAETGGFNEQFF TGTGCCAGTAGTATAGCTGAGACAGGAGGGTTCAATGAGCAGTTCTTC
TRBJ2-1 many TRBV6-2/TRBV6-3 TRBD2 16 CASRGTSGRGYNEQFF TGTGCCAGCAGGGGGACTAGCGGGAGAGGATACAATGAGCAGTTCTTC
TRBJ1-3 once TRBV20-1 - 11 CSAREGNTIYF TGCAGTGCTAGAGAGGGGAACACCATATATTTT
TRBJ1-6 many TRBV24-1 TRBD1 16 CATSDARTGANSPLHF TGTGCCACCAGTGACGCTCGGACAGGGGCAAATTCACCCCTCCACTTT
TRBJ2-3 many TRBV3-1 - 18 CASSQDRRRGPRTDTQYF TGTGCCAGCAGCCAAGATCGAAGAAGGGGCCCGCGCACAGATACGCAGTATTTT
TRBJ2-1 - TRBV12-3/TRBV12-4 TRBD2 15 CASSPRGGWDDEQFF TGTGCCAGCAGTCCCCGGGGGGGGTGGGATGATGAGCAGTTCTTC
TRBJ2-7 - TRBV9 TRBD2 16 CASSPGASGSPYEQYF TGTGCCAGCAGCCCAGGGGCTAGCGGGAGCCCTTACGAGCAGTACTTC
TRBJ2-7 many TRBV3-1 - 17 CASSQDHLLDLTSEQYF TGTGCCAGCAGCCAAGATCACCTGCTAGATCTTACCTCCGAGCAGTACTTC
TRBJ1-2 few TRBV5-8 TRBD1 14 CASSGEGAHYGYTF TGTGCCAGCAGCGGGGAGGGGGCCCACTATGGCTACACCTTC
TRBJ1-4 many TRBV2 - 13 CAAGGALNEKLFF TGTGCCGCTGGGGGGGCCCTAAATGAAAAACTGTTTTTT
TRBJ2-7 many TRBV2 - 12 CASSRQPYEQYF TGTGCCAGCAGTCGACAGCCATACGAGCAGTACTTC
TRBJ2-5 few TRBV5-1 - 14 CASSFAGPEETQYF TGCGCCAGCAGCTTTGCGGGGCCCGAAGAGACCCAGTACTTC
TRBJ1-1 many TRBV4-1 - 13 CASSQDIRTGAFF TGCGCCAGCAGCCAAGATATCAGGACCGGAGCTTTCTTT
TRBJ2-7 many TRBV29-1 TRBD1 15 CSVDGTGQGMYEQYF TGCAGCGTTGACGGTACGGGACAGGGAATGTACGAGCAGTACTTC
TRBJ1-6 - TRBV6-1 TRBD1 14 CASSDRGYNSPLHF TGTGCCAGCTCGGACAGGGGATATAATTCACCCCTCCACTTT
TRBJ2-3 - TRBV20-1 - 13 CSASPTTRDTQYF TGCAGTGCTAGTCCGACGACTCGAGATACGCAGTATTTT
TRBJ1-6 many TRBV7-8 - 17 CASSLVGGATPNSPLHF TGTGCCAGCAGCTTAGTCGGCGGGGCGACCCCTAATTCACCCCTCCACTTT
TRBJ2-7 few TRBV6-1 - 16 CASRKSKDPATYEQYF TGTGCCAGCAGAAAATCAAAGGACCCGGCGACCTACGAGCAGTACTTC
TRBJ2-1 - TRBV7-9 - 18 CASSSLFGGSRSYNEQFF TGTGCCAGCAGCTCCCTCTTCGGAGGGAGCCGGTCCTACAATGAGCAGTTCTTC
TRBJ2-2 many TRBV12-5 TRBD1 15 CASGVWTGNTGELFF TGTGCTAGTGGTGTGTGGACAGGTAACACCGGGGAGCTGTTTTTT
TRBJ1-6 many TRBV7-9 TRBD1 16 CASSLPGQGNNSPLHF TGTGCCAGCAGTCTACCGGGACAGGGAAATAATTCACCCCTCCACTTT
TRBJ2-7 many TRBV6-1 - 13 CASSFLLGNEQYF TGTGCCAGCAGTTTTCTCCTAGGGAACGAGCAGTACTTC
TRBJ1-5 few TRBV19 - 13 CASTAGGHQPQHF TGTGCCAGTACAGCAGGCGGGCATCAGCCCCAGCATTTT
TRBJ2-1 many TRBV12-3/TRBV12-4 TRBD2 16 CASSLSGLGAYNEQFF TGTGCCAGCAGTTTATCCGGACTAGGGGCCTACAATGAGCAGTTCTTC
TRBJ1-2 many TRBV28 - 11 CASSETYGYTF TGTGCCAGCAGTGAGACTTATGGCTACACCTTC